Listed below are T cell receptor beta chains from one sample, sequenced in a study of brain metastases from non-small cell lung cancer. This table comes from immunoSEQ multiplex PCR, and its TCRdb copy is limited to in-frame clones, with some not included. In the table there are 650 to 800 clones, just over 90% of which are singletons. The sequenced sample consisted of tissue from a brain metastasis. These receptors were taken from a donor at least 40 years old with non-small cell lung cancer. Each CDR3 is given with its conserved first and last residue. The D gene is left open where the match is weak. Expanded clones are given a class, and other clones once, few, many or no size at all.

j_call	v_call	clone_size	d_call	cdr3_nt	cdr3_aa
TRBJ2-3	TRBV7-3	.	.	TGTGCCAGCAGCTTATTAGTCGGAGTCAGGGGCGGGACTGATACGCAGTATTTT	CASSLLVGVRGGTDTQYF
TRBJ1-1	TRBV28	.	.	TGTGCTAGCAGCCCCCCCGCCGGACACCCCAGGAGAGCTTTCTTT	CASSPPAGHPRRAFF
TRBJ2-1	TRBV2	once	.	TGTGCCAGCAGTGAAGTGGGCAGGCGCGGTTGGTACAATGAGCAGTTCTTC	CASSEVGRRGWYNEQFF
TRBJ2-7	TRBV9	.	TRBD2	TGTGCCAGCAGCGTAGCCACTAGCGGGAGCAGGCGGAACGAGCAGTACTTC	CASSVATSGSRRNEQYF
TRBJ2-4	TRBV3-1/TRBV3-2	.	.	TGTGCCAGCAGCGTAAAGCCTCCCATTTGCAAAAAAAACATTCAGTACTTC	CASSVKPPICKKNIQYF
TRBJ2-3	TRBV5-4	.	TRBD2	TGTGCCAGCAGGCGTGGACTAGCGGGAGGCGCAGATACGCAGTATTTT	CASRRGLAGGADTQYF
TRBJ2-2	TRBV7-6	.	.	TGTGCCAGCAGCTTAACGATTGGGGGGGAGCTGTTTTTT	CASSLTIGGELFF
TRBJ2-5	TRBV7-9	.	TRBD1	TGTGCCAGCAGCTTACAACAGGGGCGGTTGGAGACCCAGTACTTC	CASSLQQGRLETQYF
TRBJ1-2	TRBV27	few	TRBD1	TGTGCCAGCAGGACCCAGGGGGCTAACTATGGCTACACCTTC	CASRTQGANYGYTF
TRBJ1-2	TRBV9	.	TRBD1	TGTGCCAGCAGCGGGGGTGGACAGGGAAACTATGGCTACACCTTC	CASSGGGQGNYGYTF
TRBJ1-5	TRBV7-9	.	.	TGTGCCAGCAGCTTAGGAGCAGGCTCAGCCCAGCATTTT	CASSLGAGSAQHF
TRBJ2-1	TRBV21-1	.	.	TGTGCCAGCAGCAACGGGACTAGCGGGAGGGAGCAGTTCTTC	CASSNGTSGREQFF
TRBJ2-5	TRBV5-5	.	.	TGTGCCAGCAGCTTGCAGGGGTCCCCGCGAGAGACCCAGTACTTC	CASSLQGSPRETQYF
TRBJ1-1	TRBV29-1	.	.	TGCAGCGTTGAAGGATGGACAGTTGATCACACTGAAGCTTTCTTT	CSVEGWTVDHTEAFF
TRBJ2-1	TRBV7-9	.	TRBD2	TGTGCCAGCAGCCTAGCGGGCAGTTACAATGAGCAGTTCTTC	CASSLAGSYNEQFF
TRBJ1-2	TRBV12-5	.	.	TGTGCTAGTGGTTCAATTAGGGGTGCCTATGGCTACACCTTC	CASGSIRGAYGYTF
TRBJ2-3	TRBV19	.	TRBD2	TGTGCCAGTAGTACTTCAGCGGGAGGGGACAGAGGCGCGTATTTT	CASSTSAGGDRGAYF
TRBJ1-1	TRBV3-1/TRBV3-2	.	TRBD1	TGTGCCAGCAGCCAGACCTTCACAGGGGGCACTGAAGCTTTCTTT	CASSQTFTGGTEAFF
TRBJ2-1	TRBV9	.	TRBD2	TGTGCCAGCAGCGTACAGACTAGCGGATACAATGAGCAGTTCTTC	CASSVQTSGYNEQFF
TRBJ1-5	TRBV7-9	.	TRBD1	TGTGCCAGCGCAGGGGGCACGGGCAATCAGCCCCAGCATTTT	CASAGGTGNQPQHF
TRBJ2-7	TRBV5-6	.	.	TGTGCCAGCAGCTTCCCAGGGATAGCCTACGAGCAGTACTTC	CASSFPGIAYEQYF
TRBJ1-2	TRBV28	.	.	TGTGCCAGCAGTTTCTCCAGGGGAGGAGGCTACACCTTC	CASSFSRGGGYTF
TRBJ2-2	TRBV7-6	few	.	TGTGCCAGCAGCTTATATCAGGGGACCGGGGAGCTGTTTTTT	CASSLYQGTGELFF
TRBJ2-5	TRBV29-1	.	.	TGCAGCGTTGGCACGGACCAAGAGACCCAGTACTTC	CSVGTDQETQYF
TRBJ2-1	TRBV6-2/TRBV6-3	.	TRBD1	TGTGCCAGCAGTTACGATCAGAACAGGGGGCTCTACAATGAGCAGTTCTTC	CASSYDQNRGLYNEQFF
TRBJ2-7	TRBV3-1/TRBV3-2	.	TRBD2	TGTGCCAGCAGCCAACTCCCCGGACTAGCGGGGGAGCAGTACTTC	CASSQLPGLAGEQYF
TRBJ2-7	TRBV2	.	.	TGTGCCAGCAGTGTTGGGACCTACGAGCAGTACTTC	CASSVGTYEQYF
TRBJ2-7	TRBV9	.	TRBD2	TGTGCCAGCAGCCTTGCCGGGGGGAGCTACGAGCAGTACTTC	CASSLAGGSYEQYF
TRBJ1-5	TRBV19	.	.	TGTGCCAGCACGCTCCAGGCGGGAAATCAGCCCCAGCATTTT	CASTLQAGNQPQHF
TRBJ1-1	TRBV27	.	TRBD1	TGTGCCAGCAGGGAAATCGGGACAGGGGGAGGTTGGACTGAAGCTTTCTTT	CASREIGTGGGWTEAFF
TRBJ1-2	TRBV9	.	.	TGTGCCAGCAGCGTCGAAGGACAAGGCTTAGACTACACCTTC	CASSVEGQGLDYTF
TRBJ2-1	TRBV14	.	.	TGTGCCAGCAGCCTCCAGGGGTCTTCCTACAATGAGCAGTTCTTC	CASSLQGSSYNEQFF
TRBJ1-1	TRBV6-2/TRBV6-3	.	TRBD1	TGTGCCAGCAGCAGACAGGGGTCCACTGAAGCTTTCTTT	CASSRQGSTEAFF
TRBJ2-7	TRBV7-9	.	.	TGTGCCAGCTCTGGAGCTTCCTACGAGCAGTACTTC	CASSGASYEQYF
TRBJ2-7	TRBV5-6	.	TRBD2	TGTGCCAGCAGCTTTCCTGGACTAGCATACGAGCAGTACTTC	CASSFPGLAYEQYF
TRBJ1-2	TRBV12-3/TRBV12-4	few	.	TGTGCCGTAATGCCGGGTGGCTACACCTTC	CAVMPGGYTF
TRBJ2-7	TRBV10-2	.	.	TGCGCCAGCAGTGATATCAGGATTTCCGAGCAGTACTTC	CASSDIRISEQYF
TRBJ1-1	TRBV5-1	.	TRBD1	TGCGCCAGCAGATCTACAGCCGGACAGGGAAGAGGTTTCTTT	CASRSTAGQGRGFF
TRBJ1-4	TRBV21-1	.	.	TGTGCCAGCAGCAAATGGGGCAGGGGGCGCCTTGGGGAAAAACTGTTTTTT	CASSKWGRGRLGEKLFF
TRBJ2-5	TRBV4-1	.	TRBD1	TGCGCCAGCAGCCATCGTTTTTCCGGGACAGGGGAACAGACCCAGTACTTC	CASSHRFSGTGEQTQYF
TRBJ1-4	TRBV28	.	.	TGTGCCAGCAGTTTAACAAGAAAACTGTTTTTT	CASSLTRKLFF
TRBJ2-2	TRBV6-6	.	TRBD2	TGTGCCAGCACCGGAGCGGGAGGGAGAACCGGGGAGCTGTTTTTT	CASTGAGGRTGELFF
TRBJ2-2	TRBV9	.	.	TGTGCCAGCAGCGTTGACGTCGGGGAGCTGTTTTTT	CASSVDVGELFF
TRBJ2-7	TRBV29-1	.	.	TGCAGCGTCATCCGGGACTCCTCCTACGAGCAGTACTTC	CSVIRDSSYEQYF
TRBJ2-1	TRBV9	.	.	TGTGCCAGCAGCGTAGACGACACGATGGCAAACAATGAGCAGTTCTTC	CASSVDDTMANNEQFF
TRBJ2-3	TRBV5-6	.	.	TGTGCCAGCAGCCCTGAAGGGTCAGATACGCAGTATTTT	CASSPEGSDTQYF
TRBJ2-5	TRBV28	few	TRBD2	TGTGCCAGCAGTTCCCCTAGCGGTACCCAAGAGACCCAGTACTTC	CASSSPSGTQETQYF
TRBJ2-1	TRBV6-5	.	.	TGTGCCAGCATCCTTAGGTTAGGGAGCTACAATGAGCAGTTCTTC	CASILRLGSYNEQFF
TRBJ2-1	TRBV7-6	.	TRBD2	TGTGCCAGCAGGAACGGGACTAGCGGGAGGGCACCGGTTGAAGATGAGCAGTTCTTC	CASRNGTSGRAPVEDEQFF
TRBJ1-6	TRBV5-4	.	TRBD1	TGTGCCAGCACCGGACAGGGGCTATATAATTCACCCCTCCACTTT	CASTGQGLYNSPLHF
TRBJ2-5	TRBV7-6	.	.	TGTGCCAGCAGCTCTAATCCGGTAGCAGCCCAAGAGACCCAGTACTTC	CASSSNPVAAQETQYF
TRBJ2-6	TRBV12-3/TRBV12-4	.	.	TGTGCCAGCACCTTATCTGGGGCCAACGTCCTGACTTTC	CASTLSGANVLTF
TRBJ2-5	TRBV14	.	.	TGTGCCAGCAGCCAAGCGACGTTTGGGGACCAGTACTTC	CASSQATFGDQYF
TRBJ1-1	TRBV19	.	TRBD1	TGTGCCAGTAGTATTACAGGGGGTAGGCTGGGCACTGAAGCTTTCTTT	CASSITGGRLGTEAFF
TRBJ2-5	TRBV5-1	.	.	TGCGCCAGCAGCCCCACCCCCGACCTTCAGACCCAGTACTTC	CASSPTPDLQTQYF
TRBJ2-7	TRBV7-3	few	.	TGTGCCAGCAGCGCTCAGGACAGGGAGGGGGACGAGCAGTACTTC	CASSAQDREGDEQYF
TRBJ2-1	TRBV4-2	.	TRBD2	TGTGCCAGCAGCCAAGAATGGGGACTAGTAACCTACAATGAGCAGTTCTTC	CASSQEWGLVTYNEQFF